This TCR beta chain derives from a study of T cell responses to AZD1222 COVID-19 vaccine. Findings of the study overall: CD4 TCRs linked to vaccination spanned spike, dominating at 160-218 and 743-854.

For this clone: Its target is not known.

V lost 8 bases to trimming and J lost 3 bases; unmatched junction nucleotides: 6. The V gene's germline CDR1 is GTSNPN and CDR2 SVGIG (reference sequence). The CDR3 contains 12 residues. Profiling relied on immunoSEQ multiplex PCR, and the TCRdb table lists in-frame clones only, not all of them. The table records 150,000 to 200,000 clones, about 89% of them present only once. This TCR was recovered from an adult in good health. This chain links TRBV30 with TRBJ1-1, with 7 bases identical to TRBD1. The sequencing here drew on peripheral blood, taken on day 0 of MenACWY control vaccination. The CDR3 nucleotides read TGTGCCACAGGGGAGGCGGACACTGAAGCTTTCTTT. This gives the protein CATGEADTEAFF. The full variable domain, completed using reference TRBV30 and TRBJ1-1, is SQTIHQWPATLVQPVGSPLSLECTVEGTSNPNLYWYRQAAGRGLQLLFYSVGIGQISSEVPQNLSASRPQDRQFILSSKKLLLSDSGFYLCATGEADTEAFFGQGTRLTVV.